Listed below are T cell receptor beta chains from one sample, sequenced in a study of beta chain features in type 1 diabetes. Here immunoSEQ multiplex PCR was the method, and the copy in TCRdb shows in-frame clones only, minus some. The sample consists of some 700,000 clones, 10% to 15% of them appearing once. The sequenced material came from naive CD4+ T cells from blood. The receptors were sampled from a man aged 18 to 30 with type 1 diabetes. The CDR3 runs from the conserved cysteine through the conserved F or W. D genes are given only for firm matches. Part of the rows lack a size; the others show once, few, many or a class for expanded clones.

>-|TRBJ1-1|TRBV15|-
CATSRAGDTEAFF
TGTGCCACCAGCAGAGCAGGGGACACTGAAGCTTTCTTT
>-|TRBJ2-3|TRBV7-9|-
CASPEGSGATDTQYF
TGTGCCAGCCCAGAGGGCTCCGGGGCCACAGATACGCAGTATTTT
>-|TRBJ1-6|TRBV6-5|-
CASRSSSYNSPLHF
TGTGCCAGCAGGAGCAGCTCCTATAATTCACCCCTCCACTTT
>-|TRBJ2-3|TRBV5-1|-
CASSLLGTGVPDTQYF
TGCGCCAGCAGCTTGTTAGGTACCGGAGTCCCAGATACGCAGTATTTT
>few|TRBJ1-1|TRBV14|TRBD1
CASSIDRGLKSF
TGTGCCAGCAGCATTGACAGGGGGCTAAAGTCCTTT
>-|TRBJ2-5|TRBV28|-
CASSLTGLKETQYF
TGTGCCAGCAGTCTCACGGGACTGAAAGAGACCCAGTACTTC
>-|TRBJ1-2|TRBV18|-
CASSPTAGNPNYGYTF
TGTGCCAGCTCACCGACCGCTGGGAATCCTAACTATGGCTACACCTTC
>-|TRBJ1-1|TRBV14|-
CASSQVQHTEAFF
TGTGCCAGCAGCCAAGTTCAGCACACTGAAGCTTTCTTT
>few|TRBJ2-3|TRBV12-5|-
CASGLGQHGDTQYF
TGTGCTAGTGGTTTGGGCCAACACGGGGATACGCAGTATTTT
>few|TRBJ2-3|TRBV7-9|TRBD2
CASSSISGATDTQYF
TGTGCCAGCAGCTCTATTAGCGGGGCCACAGATACGCAGTATTTT
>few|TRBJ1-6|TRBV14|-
CASSEAVGSPLHF
TGTGCCAGCAGCGAAGCTGTGGGTTCACCCCTCCACTTT
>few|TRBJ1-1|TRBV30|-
CAWSVGMNTEAFF
TGTGCCTGGAGTGTGGGAATGAACACTGAAGCTTTCTTT
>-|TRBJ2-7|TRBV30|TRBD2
CAWAMTSVSYEQYF
TGTGCCTGGGCCATGACTAGCGTTTCCTACGAGCAGTACTTC
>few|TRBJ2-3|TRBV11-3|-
CASSFGTRTDTQYF
TGTGCCAGCAGCTTTGGGACGCGCACAGATACGCAGTATTTT
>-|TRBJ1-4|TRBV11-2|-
CASSLGRGEKLFF
TGTGCCAGCAGCTTAGGCAGGGGCGAAAAACTGTTTTTT
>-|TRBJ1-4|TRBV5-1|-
CASSLRGTSNEKLFF
TGCGCCAGCAGCTTGCGGGGAACGAGTAATGAAAAACTGTTTTTT
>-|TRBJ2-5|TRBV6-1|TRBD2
CASSETPRGGQETQYF
TGTGCCAGCAGTGAAACCCCCCGGGGGGGCCAGGAGACCCAGTACTTC
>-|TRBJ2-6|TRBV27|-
CASSFEGPGANVLTF
TGTGCCAGCAGTTTTGAAGGGCCTGGGGCCAACGTCCTGACTTTC
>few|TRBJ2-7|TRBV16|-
CASSPSGEDYEQYF
TGTGCCAGCAGCCCCTCAGGGGAAGACTACGAGCAGTACTTC
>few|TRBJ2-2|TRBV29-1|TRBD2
CSVGPSGFGAGGANTGELFF
TGCAGCGTTGGGCCCTCCGGTTTTGGAGCGGGGGGCGCGAACACCGGGGAGCTGTTTTTT
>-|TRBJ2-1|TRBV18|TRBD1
CASSSGQGNEQFF
TGTGCCAGCTCATCTGGACAGGGCAATGAGCAGTTCTTC
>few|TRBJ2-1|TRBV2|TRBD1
CASSVRQGPEQFF
TGTGCCAGCAGCGTTAGACAGGGGCCTGAGCAGTTCTTC
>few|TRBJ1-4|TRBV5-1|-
CASSLESGRNEKLFF
TGCGCCAGCAGCTTGGAGTCAGGGCGGAATGAAAAACTGTTTTTT
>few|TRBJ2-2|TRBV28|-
CASRGGWGSDTGELFF
TGTGCCAGCAGAGGGGGTTGGGGATCGGACACCGGGGAGCTGTTTTTT
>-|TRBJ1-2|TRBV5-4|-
CASSGGRLIYGYTF
TGTGCCAGCAGCGGCGGACGGTTAATCTATGGCTACACCTTC
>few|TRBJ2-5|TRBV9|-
CASSVDTTQETQYF
TGTGCCAGCAGCGTTGACACCACCCAAGAGACCCAGTACTTC
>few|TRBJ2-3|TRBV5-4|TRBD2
CASSLGGLAGDTQYF
TGTGCCAGCAGCTTGGGGGGCCTAGCGGGGGACACGCAGTATTTT
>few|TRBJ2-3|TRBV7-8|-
CASSNRDGTDTQYF
TGTGCCAGCAGCAACCGGGACGGCACAGATACGCAGTATTTT
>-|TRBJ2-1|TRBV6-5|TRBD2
CASSLRTSLNNEQFF
TGTGCCAGCAGCCTCAGGACTAGCCTTAACAATGAGCAGTTCTTC
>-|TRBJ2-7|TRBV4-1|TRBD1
CASSSGTGGSYEQYF
TGCGCCAGCAGCTCTGGGACAGGGGGCTCCTACGAGCAGTACTTC
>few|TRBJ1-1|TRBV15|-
CATSTGLAEAFF
TGTGCCACCAGCACAGGGCTAGCTGAAGCTTTCTTT
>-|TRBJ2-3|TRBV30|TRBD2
CASTPDGGSTDTQYF
TGTGCCTCAACCCCAGACGGGGGGAGCACAGATACGCAGTATTTT
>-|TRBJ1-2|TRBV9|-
CASSPHGTSLYGYTF
TGTGCCAGCAGCCCGCACGGGACCAGCCTCTATGGCTACACCTTC
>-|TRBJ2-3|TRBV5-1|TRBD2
CASSLVSSGANTDTQYF
TGCGCCAGCAGCTTGGTGTCTAGCGGGGCGAACACAGATACGCAGTATTTT
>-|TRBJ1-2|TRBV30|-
CAWSVKDTAGYTF
TGTGCCTGGAGTGTTAAAGACACAGCGGGCTACACCTTC
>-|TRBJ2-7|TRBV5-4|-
CASSLPGQQYEQYF
TGTGCCAGCAGTCTACCGGGACAACAATACGAGCAGTACTTC
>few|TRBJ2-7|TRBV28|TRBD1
CASSLGTGKSYEQYF
TGTGCCAGCAGTTTAGGGACAGGGAAATCCTACGAGCAGTACTTC
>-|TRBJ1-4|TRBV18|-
CASSPYQSAEKLFF
TGTGCCAGCTCACCTTACCAGAGTGCTGAAAAACTGTTTTTT
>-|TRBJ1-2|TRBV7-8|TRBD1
CASSLTGIPMLDYGYTF
TGTGCCAGCAGCTTGACAGGGATCCCTATGTTGGACTATGGCTACACCTTC
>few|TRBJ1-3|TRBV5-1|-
CASSVGTDGNTIYF
TGCGCCAGCAGCGTCGGGACTGATGGAAACACCATATATTTT
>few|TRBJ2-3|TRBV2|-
CASLDREDTDTQYF
TGTGCCAGCTTGGACAGAGAAGACACAGATACGCAGTATTTT
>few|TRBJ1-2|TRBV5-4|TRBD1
CASSFLHQGANTF
TGTGCCAGCAGCTTCTTGCACCAGGGGGCGAACACCTTC
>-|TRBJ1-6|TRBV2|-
CASSGWVDSPLHF
TGTGCCAGCAGTGGATGGGTAGATTCACCCCTCCACTTT
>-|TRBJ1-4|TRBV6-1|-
CASSFNEKLFF
TGTGCCAGCAGCTTTAATGAAAAACTGTTTTTT
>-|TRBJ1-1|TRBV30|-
CAWSVYHTEAFF
TGTGCCTGGAGTGTATACCACACTGAAGCTTTCTTT
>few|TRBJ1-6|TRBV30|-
CAWHRTANSPLHF
TGTGCCTGGCACAGGACTGCGAATTCACCCCTCCACTTT
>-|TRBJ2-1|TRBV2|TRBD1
CASGGDRGPHEQFF
TGTGCCAGCGGGGGGGACAGGGGTCCGCATGAGCAGTTCTTC
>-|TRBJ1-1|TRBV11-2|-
CASSLEPQGKEAFF
TGTGCCAGCAGCTTAGAGCCGCAGGGGAAGGAAGCTTTCTTT
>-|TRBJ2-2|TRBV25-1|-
CASSESVRPTGELFF
TGTGCCAGCAGTGAAAGTGTCAGACCCACCGGGGAGCTGTTTTTT
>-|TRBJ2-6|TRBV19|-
CASSIGRRGSGANVLTF
TGTGCCAGTAGTATCGGCAGGAGGGGGTCTGGGGCCAACGTCCTGACTTTC
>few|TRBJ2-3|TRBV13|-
CASSSDAATQYF
TGTGCCAGCAGCTCGGACGCCGCTACGCAGTATTTT
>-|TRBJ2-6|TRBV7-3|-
CASSFTGPTGANVLTF
TGTGCCAGCAGCTTCACAGGGCCTACTGGGGCCAACGTCCTGACTTTC
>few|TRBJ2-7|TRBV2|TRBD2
CASSEAGGPYEQYF
TGTGCCAGCAGTGAGGCGGGGGGCCCCTACGAGCAGTACTTC
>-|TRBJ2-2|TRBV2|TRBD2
CASRQLASLAGELFF
TGTGCCAGCAGACAACTAGCGAGTCTGGCCGGGGAGCTGTTTTTT
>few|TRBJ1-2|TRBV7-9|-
CASSFSTGYTF
TGTGCCAGCAGCTTTTCTACGGGCTACACCTTC